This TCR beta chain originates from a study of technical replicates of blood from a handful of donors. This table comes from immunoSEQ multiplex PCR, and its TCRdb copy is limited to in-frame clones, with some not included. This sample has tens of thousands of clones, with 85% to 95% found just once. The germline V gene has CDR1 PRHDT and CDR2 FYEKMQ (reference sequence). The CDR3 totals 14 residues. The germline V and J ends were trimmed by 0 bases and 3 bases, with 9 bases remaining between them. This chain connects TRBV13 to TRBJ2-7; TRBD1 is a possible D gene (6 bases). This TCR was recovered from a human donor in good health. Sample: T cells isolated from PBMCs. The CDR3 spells CASSLGDRFYEQYF. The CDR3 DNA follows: TGTGCCAGCAGCTTAGGGGACAGATTCTACGAGCAGTACTTC.